The next 22 T cell receptor beta chains were all read from a single sample in a study of cytomegalovirus exposure and HLA in healthy donors. The PCR used 60 Vbeta and 13 Jbeta primers. Some clones are missing from TCRdb's copy, which holds only in-frame ones; the method was immunoSEQ multiplex PCR. The sample lists about 170,000 clones, approximately 80% occurring once. Sequencing was performed on PBMCs. These receptors were collected from a woman aged 18-29 years in good health and CMV-seronegative.

This clone was seen a few times. This rearrangement joins TRBV27 to TRBJ2-3; 12 bases align to TRBD2. V shed 5 bases, J shed 2 bases, and the junction held 8 bases outside the gene matches. The CDR3 extends over 17 amino acids. Germline V gene lookup returns CDR1 MNHEY and CDR2 SMNVEV (reference sequence). CDR3: CASSPFGLAGSTDTQYF. The CDR3 DNA sequence: TGTGCCAGCAGTCCCTTCGGACTAGCGGGATCCACAGATACGCAGTATTTT.

The chain joins TRBV28 to TRBJ1-3; 10 bases agree with TRBD1. Germline V lookup: CDR1 MDHEN, CDR2 SYDVKM. V lost 7 bases, J lost 0 bases, and 3 bases stayed unmatched. CDR3 length: 15 residues. CDR3 region: CASTWDRGSGNTIYF. The DNA for the CDR3 is TGTGCCAGCACTTGGGACAGGGGCTCTGGAAACACCATATATTTT.

Here the CDR3 reads CASSLGRGAYEQYF. The CDR3 DNA reads as TGTGCCAGCAGCTTAGGGCGGGGGGCCTACGAGCAGTACTTC. The chain joins TRBV7-2 to TRBJ2-7, with TRBD2 matching 8 bases. Germline CDR1 reads SGHTA; CDR2 reads FQGNSA. The CDR3 sequence is 14 residues long. Trimming cost V 1 base and J 2 bases; bases outside gene matches: 1.

The chain has TRBV19 and TRBJ1-2; no reliable D call. Deletions cut 4 bases from V and 4 bases from J, with 7 bases between. Per the germline V gene, CDR1 is LNHDA and CDR2 is SQIVND (reference sequence). The CDR3 is 12 residues long. The CDR3 region has the DNA TGTGCCAGTAGTACCAATCCCTATGGCTACACCTTC. It yields the protein CASSTNPYGYTF.

J is TRBJ2-7 and V is TRBV5-1; 10 bases match TRBD2. The CDR3 covers 17 residues. The junction had 9 bases not matched to a gene; V was cut back by 0 bases and J by 3 bases. Germline CDR1 and CDR2: SGHRS and YFSETQ. The CDR3 bases are TGCGCCAGCAGCTTGGACGGGCGGACTAGCGGACTCTACGAGCAGTACTTC. Translation: CASSLDGRTSGLYEQYF.

The J gene is TRBJ2-7, the V gene TRBV19; possibly TRBD1 for D (6 bases). The CDR3 contains 13 residues. The V and J ends lost 5 bases and 2 bases respectively, with 10 bases between them. The germline V gene has CDR1 LNHDA and CDR2 SQIVND (reference sequence). CDR3 DNA: TGTGCCAGTAGTTACAGGGTGACCTACGAGCAGTACTTC. Encoded protein: CASSYRVTYEQYF.

The chain couples TRBV21-1 to TRBJ2-1; TRBD2 is the table's D call, not checked against the DNA. TRBV21-1 is termed a pseudogene. The CDR3 totals 14 residues. Here the CDR3 reads CASSNRTSGRARFF. Here the CDR3 DNA reads TGTGCCAGCAGCAATCGGACTAGCGGGAGGGCCCGGTTCTTC.

The rearrangement joins TRBV18 to TRBJ2-2, with 7 positions matching TRBD1. The CDR3 runs 16 residues. Germline loops: CDR1 KGHSH, CDR2 LQKENI. Trimming at V came to 6 bases and at J to 0 bases, leaving 7 bases not matched to a gene. The CDR3 reads CASSVGQNTNTGELFF. The CDR3, as DNA: TGTGCCAGCTCGGTGGGACAGAATACGAACACCGGGGAGCTGTTTTTT.

The sample holds one count of this clone. The rearrangement joins TRBV5-4 to TRBJ2-2; D is ambiguous. In germline, CDR1 is SGHNT, CDR2 YYREEE (reference sequence). Between the trimmed V and J ends, which lost 0 bases and 1 base, there was a span of 4 bases. The CDR3 totals 14 residues. In DNA form, the CDR3 reads TGTGCCAGCAGCTTGGCGGGGAACACCGGGGAGCTGTTTTTT. Translated, it gives CASSLAGNTGELFF. Complete variable domain (other parts from reference TRBV5-4 and TRBJ2-2): ETGVTQSPTHLIKTRGQQVTLRCSSQSGHNTVSWYQQALGQGPQFIFQYYREEENGRGNFPPRFSGLQFPNYSSELNVNALELDDSALYLCASSLAGNTGELFFGEGSRLTVL.

The CDR3 is CASSLSLDSSTDTQYF. The CDR3, as DNA: TGTGCCAGTAGCCTCAGTCTCGACAGCAGCACAGATACGCAGTATTTT. The genes are TRBV19 and TRBJ2-3, with D possibly matching TRBD1 (5 bases). The CDR3 sequence is 16 residues long. The germline V and J ends were trimmed by 6 bases and 0 bases, with 16 bases remaining between them. Germline CDR1 and CDR2: LNHDA and SQIVND (reference sequence).

In this sample, this clone turned up once. The rearrangement uses TRBV6-5 and TRBJ2-5; D is possibly TRBD2 (5 bases). The J call may be mistaken, given a closer DNA end match to TRBJ2-7. The CDR3 is 14 amino acids. The germline CDR1 and CDR2 sequences are MNHEY and SVGAGI. CDR3 protein: CASSREKRSYEQYF. CDR3 DNA: TGTGCCAGCAGCCGCGAAAAGCGGTCCTACGAGCAGTACTTC.

The chain has TRBV7-9 and TRBJ1-2; D possibly corresponds to TRBD1 (6 bases). V was clipped by 3 bases and J by 4 bases, with 9 bases between them. The CDR3 is 13 residues long. CDR1 and CDR2 (germline): SEHNR, FQNEAQ (reference sequence). The CDR3 sequence is CASSLDSLYGYTF. Here the CDR3 DNA reads TGTGCCAGCAGCTTGGACAGCCTCTATGGCTACACCTTC.

In this sample, this clone turned up a few times. V gene TRBV19 combines with J gene TRBJ2-7; 8 bases are a match to TRBD2. V shed 4 bases, J shed 5 bases, and the junction held 10 bases outside the gene matches. The CDR3 totals 15 residues. Germline loops: CDR1 LNHDA, CDR2 SQIVND (reference sequence). The CDR3 spells CASSTAGGGTDEQYF. CDR3 sequence (DNA): TGTGCCAGTAGTACCGCGGGAGGCGGGACCGACGAGCAGTACTTC.

The V call is TRBV27, the J call TRBJ2-7, with a weak D call TRBD2 (5 bases). The germline gives CDR1 MNHEY, CDR2 SMNVEV (reference sequence). This CDR3 comprises 13 residues. Trimming left V 7 bases short and J 5 bases short, with 15 bases between. This CDR3 reads CASISPTSHEQYF. CDR3 DNA: TGTGCCAGCATCTCTCCTACTAGTCACGAGCAGTACTTC.

This rearrangement joins TRBV18 to TRBJ1-4; 7 nucleotides align to TRBD1. CDR3 length: 15 amino acids. Unmatched junction bases numbered 4, after V lost 3 bases and J lost 3 bases. Germline V gene sequence: CDR1 KGHSH, CDR2 LQKENI. The CDR3 is CASSPLGQSNEKLFF. CDR3 sequence (DNA): TGTGCCAGCTCACCGCTGGGACAGTCTAATGAAAAACTGTTTTTT. The full variable domain, completed using reference TRBV18 and TRBJ1-4, is NAGVMQNPRHLVRRRGQEARLRCSPMKGHSHVYWYRQLPEEGLKFMVYLQKENIIDESGMPKERFSAEFPKEGPSILRIQQVVRGDSAAYFCASSPLGQSNEKLFFGSGTQLSVL.

This clone has a handful of counts. V and J are TRBV11-3 and TRBJ2-1; 11 positions match TRBD2. The germline V gene has CDR1 SGHNT and CDR2 YENEEA. J gave up 12 bases and V 5 bases, and 12 bases lay outside the gene matches. The CDR3 has 15 residues. In nucleotides, the CDR3 is TGTGCCAGCAGCCCGGGACTAGCGGAAATTGAGGCGCAGTTCTTC. Translation gives CASSPGLAEIEAQFF.

The chain carries TRBV19 and TRBJ1-4, with 8 bases fitting TRBD1. CDR1 is LNHDA and CDR2 is SQIVND in the germline V gene (reference sequence). This CDR3 spans 15 amino acids. Trimming took 1 base from V and 5 from J; bases not matched to a gene: 3. CDR3 DNA sequence: TGTGCCAGTAGTATAGCCCGGACAGGGAATGAAAAACTGTTTTTT. Translation gives CASSIARTGNEKLFF.

The genes are TRBV28 and TRBJ2-1; TRBD2 agrees at 9 bases. Germline V gives CDR1 MDHEN, CDR2 SYDVKM. The length of the CDR3 is 15 residues. V trimming: 4 bases; J trimming: 4 bases; junction bases outside the gene matches: 5. The CDR3 bases are TGTGCCAGCAGTTCCAGCGGGAGGACATACAATGAGCAGTTCTTC. Encoded protein: CASSSSGRTYNEQFF.

The V gene is TRBV28, the J gene TRBJ2-7, with 7 bases fitting TRBD1. CDR3 length: 15 residues. Trimming took 7 bases from V and 4 from J; bases not matched to a gene: 13. Germline V gives CDR1 MDHEN, CDR2 SYDVKM. The CDR3 nucleotides are TGTGCCAGCAACGAACAGGGGTTGCAGCGTTACGAGCAGTACTTC. Its protein product is CASNEQGLQRYEQYF.

This clone was found a few times. The V call is TRBV5-1, the J call TRBJ2-1, with D possibly being TRBD2 (6 bases). Germline V gene sequence: CDR1 SGHRS, CDR2 YFSETQ. V lost 0 bases and J 4 bases, leaving 20 bases between the germline ends. This CDR3 has 18 amino acids. The CDR3 DNA reads as TGCGCCAGCAGCTTGGGGGTAAAGTTAGCGGTGGGATACAATGAGCAGTTCTTC. Translation: CASSLGVKLAVGYNEQFF.

This clone was observed once. An end of the junction differs from the germline gene, which may be a read error. For the CDR3, the DNA is TGTGCCAGCAGTTTAACCTCGACCGGGACAGGGGGGAATCAGGCCCAGCATTTT. Its translation: CASSLTSTGTGGNQAQHF. The chain employs TRBV28 and TRBJ1-5; TRBD1 agrees at 11 bases. This CDR3 is 18 amino acids long. The germline CDR1 and CDR2 sequences are MDHEN and SYDVKM.

This chain uses TRBV27 with TRBJ2-1, with 11 bases identical to TRBD2. Germline assignment: CDR1 MNHEY and CDR2 SMNVEV (reference sequence). The V segment lost 1 base and the J segment 6 bases; nucleotides outside the gene matches: 11. CDR3 length: 18 residues. This CDR3 is CASSLWGARTSGRNEQFF. The CDR3 DNA reads as TGTGCCAGCAGTTTATGGGGGGCAAGGACTAGCGGGCGCAATGAGCAGTTCTTC.